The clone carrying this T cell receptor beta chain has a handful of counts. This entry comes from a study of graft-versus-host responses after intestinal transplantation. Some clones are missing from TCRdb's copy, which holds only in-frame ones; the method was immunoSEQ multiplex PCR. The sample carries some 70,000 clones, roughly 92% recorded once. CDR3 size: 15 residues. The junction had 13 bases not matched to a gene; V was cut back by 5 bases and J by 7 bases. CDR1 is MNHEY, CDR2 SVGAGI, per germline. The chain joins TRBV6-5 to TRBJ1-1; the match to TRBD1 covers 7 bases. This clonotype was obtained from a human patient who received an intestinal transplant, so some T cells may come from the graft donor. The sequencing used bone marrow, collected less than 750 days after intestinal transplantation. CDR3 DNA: TGTGCCAGCAGTCACCAGCTCGGGACAGTCTATGAAGCTTTCTTT. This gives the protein CASSHQLGTVYEAFF.